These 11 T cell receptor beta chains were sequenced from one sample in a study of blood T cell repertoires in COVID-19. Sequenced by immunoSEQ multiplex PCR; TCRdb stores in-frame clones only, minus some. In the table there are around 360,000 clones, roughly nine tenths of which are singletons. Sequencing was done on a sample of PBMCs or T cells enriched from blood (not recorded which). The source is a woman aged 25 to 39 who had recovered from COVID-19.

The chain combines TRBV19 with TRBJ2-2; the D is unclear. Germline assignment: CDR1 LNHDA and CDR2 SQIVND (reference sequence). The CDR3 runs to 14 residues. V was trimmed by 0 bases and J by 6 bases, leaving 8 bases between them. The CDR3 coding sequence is TGTGCCAGTAGTATAGATCTCTACCCCGGGGAGCTGTTTTTT. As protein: CASSIDLYPGELFF. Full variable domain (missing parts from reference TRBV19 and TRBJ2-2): DGGITQSPKYLFRKEGQNVTLSCEQNLNHDAMYWYRQDPGQGLRLIYYSQIVNDFQKGDIAEGYSVSREKKESFPLTVTSAQKNPTAFYLCASSIDLYPGELFFGEGSRLTVL.

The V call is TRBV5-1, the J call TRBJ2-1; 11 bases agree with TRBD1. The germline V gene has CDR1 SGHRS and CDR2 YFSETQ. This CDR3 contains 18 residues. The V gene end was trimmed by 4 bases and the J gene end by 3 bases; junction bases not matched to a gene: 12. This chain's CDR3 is CASSPLAGTGGHYNEQFF. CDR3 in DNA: TGCGCCAGCAGCCCGCTAGCCGGGACAGGGGGACACTACAATGAGCAGTTCTTC.

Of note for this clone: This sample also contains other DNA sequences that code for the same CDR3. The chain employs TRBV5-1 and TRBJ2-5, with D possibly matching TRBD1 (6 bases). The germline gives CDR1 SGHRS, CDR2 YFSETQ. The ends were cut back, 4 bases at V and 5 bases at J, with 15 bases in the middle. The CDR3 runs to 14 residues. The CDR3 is CASSPGRQGETQYF. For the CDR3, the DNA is TGCGCCAGCAGCCCCGGGCGGCAGGGGGAGACCCAGTACTTC.

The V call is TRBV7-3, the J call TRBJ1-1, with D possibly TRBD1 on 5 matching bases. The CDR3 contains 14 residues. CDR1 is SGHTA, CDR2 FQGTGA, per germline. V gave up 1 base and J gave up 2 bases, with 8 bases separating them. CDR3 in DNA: TGTGCCAGCAGCTTAATGGGACTCAACACTGAAGCTTTCTTT. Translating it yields CASSLMGLNTEAFF. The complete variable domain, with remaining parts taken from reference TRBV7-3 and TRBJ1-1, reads GAGVSQTPSNKVTEKGKYVELRCDPISGHTALYWYRQSLGQGPEFLIYFQGTGAADDSGLPNDRFFAVRPEGSVSTLKIQRTERGDSAVYLCASSLMGLNTEAFFGQGTRLTVV.

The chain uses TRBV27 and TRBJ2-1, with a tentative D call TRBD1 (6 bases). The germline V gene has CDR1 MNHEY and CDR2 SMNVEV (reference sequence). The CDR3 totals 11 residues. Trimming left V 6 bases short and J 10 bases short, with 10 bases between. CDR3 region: CASSSGGEQFF. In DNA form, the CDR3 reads TGTGCCAGCAGCTCTGGGGGCGAGCAGTTCTTC.

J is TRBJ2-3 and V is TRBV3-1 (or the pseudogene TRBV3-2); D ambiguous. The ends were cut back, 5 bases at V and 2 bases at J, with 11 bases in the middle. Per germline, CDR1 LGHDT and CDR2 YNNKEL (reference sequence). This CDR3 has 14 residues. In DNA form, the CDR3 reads TGTGCCAGCAGCGCCTACAGTTCCACAGATACGCAGTATTTT. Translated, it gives CASSAYSSTDTQYF.

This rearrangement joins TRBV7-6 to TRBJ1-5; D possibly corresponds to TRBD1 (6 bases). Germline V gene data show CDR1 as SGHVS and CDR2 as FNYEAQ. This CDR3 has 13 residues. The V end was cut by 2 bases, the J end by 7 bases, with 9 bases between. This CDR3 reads CASSLSGGQPQHF. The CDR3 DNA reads TGTGCCAGCAGCTTATCGGGGGGCCAGCCCCAGCATTTT.

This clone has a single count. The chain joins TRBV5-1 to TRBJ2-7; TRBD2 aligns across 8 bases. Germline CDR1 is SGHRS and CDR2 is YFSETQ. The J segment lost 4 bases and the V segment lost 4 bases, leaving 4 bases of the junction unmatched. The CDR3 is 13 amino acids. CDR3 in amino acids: CASSPGGLYEQYF. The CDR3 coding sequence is TGCGCCAGCAGCCCGGGAGGGCTTTACGAGCAGTACTTC.

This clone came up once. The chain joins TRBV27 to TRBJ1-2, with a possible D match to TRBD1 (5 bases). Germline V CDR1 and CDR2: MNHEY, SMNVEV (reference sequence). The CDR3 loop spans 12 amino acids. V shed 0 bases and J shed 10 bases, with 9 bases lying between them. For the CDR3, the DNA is TGTGCCAGCAGTTTATCGGGGCAAGTCTACACCTTC. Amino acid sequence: CASSLSGQVYTF.

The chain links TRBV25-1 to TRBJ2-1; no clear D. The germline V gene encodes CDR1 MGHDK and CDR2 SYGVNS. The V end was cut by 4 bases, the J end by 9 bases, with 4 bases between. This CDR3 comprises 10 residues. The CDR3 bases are TGTGCCAGCAGTGGAGCTGAGCAGTTCTTC. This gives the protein CASSGAEQFF.

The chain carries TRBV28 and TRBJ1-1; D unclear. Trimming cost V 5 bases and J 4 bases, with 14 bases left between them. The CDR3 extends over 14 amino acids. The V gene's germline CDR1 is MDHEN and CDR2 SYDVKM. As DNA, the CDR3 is TGTGCCAGCAGTACTCCGAGCCTTAGCACTGAAGCTTTCTTT. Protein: CASSTPSLSTEAFF.